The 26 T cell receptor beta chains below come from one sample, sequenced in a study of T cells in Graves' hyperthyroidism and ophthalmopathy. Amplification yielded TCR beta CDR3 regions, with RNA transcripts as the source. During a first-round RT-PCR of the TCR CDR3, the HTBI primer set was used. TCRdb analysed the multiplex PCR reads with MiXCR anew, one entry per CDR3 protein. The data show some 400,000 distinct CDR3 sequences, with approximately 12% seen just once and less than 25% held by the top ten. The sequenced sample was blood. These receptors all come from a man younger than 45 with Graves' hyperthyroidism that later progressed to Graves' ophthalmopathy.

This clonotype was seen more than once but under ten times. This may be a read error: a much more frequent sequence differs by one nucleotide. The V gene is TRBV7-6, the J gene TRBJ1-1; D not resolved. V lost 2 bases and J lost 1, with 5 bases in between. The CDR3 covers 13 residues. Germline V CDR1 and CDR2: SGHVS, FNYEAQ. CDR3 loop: CASSLYQNTEAFF. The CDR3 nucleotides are TGTGCCAGCAGCTTATACCAGAACACTGAAGCTTTCTTT.

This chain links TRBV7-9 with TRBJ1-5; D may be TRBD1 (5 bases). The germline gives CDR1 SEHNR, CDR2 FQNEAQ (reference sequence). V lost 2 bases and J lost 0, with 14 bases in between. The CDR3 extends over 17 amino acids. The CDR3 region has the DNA TGTGCCAGCAGCTTATTCCAGGGAGGGGATAGCAATCAGCCCCAGCATTTT. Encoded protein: CASSLFQGGDSNQPQHF. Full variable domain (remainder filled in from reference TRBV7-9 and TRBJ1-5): DTGVSQNPRHKITKRGQNVTFRCDPISEHNRLYWYRQTLGQGPEFLTYFQNEAQLEKSRLLSDRFSAERPKGSFSTLEIQRTEQGDSAMYLCASSLFQGGDSNQPQHFGDGTRLSIL.

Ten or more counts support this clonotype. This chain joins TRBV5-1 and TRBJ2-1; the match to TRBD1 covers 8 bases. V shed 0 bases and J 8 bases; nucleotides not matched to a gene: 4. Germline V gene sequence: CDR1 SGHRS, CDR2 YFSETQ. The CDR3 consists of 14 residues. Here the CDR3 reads CASSLGRGLDEQFF. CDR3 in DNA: TGCGCCAGCAGCTTGGGCAGGGGGCTCGATGAGCAGTTCTTC.

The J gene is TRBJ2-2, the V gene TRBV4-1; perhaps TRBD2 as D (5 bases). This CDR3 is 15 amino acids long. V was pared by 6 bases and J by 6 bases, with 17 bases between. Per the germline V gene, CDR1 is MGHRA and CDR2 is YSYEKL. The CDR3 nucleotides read TGCGCCAGCAGACAACCGGGAAGAAGTCCCGGGGAGCTGTTTTTT. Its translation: CASRQPGRSPGELFF.

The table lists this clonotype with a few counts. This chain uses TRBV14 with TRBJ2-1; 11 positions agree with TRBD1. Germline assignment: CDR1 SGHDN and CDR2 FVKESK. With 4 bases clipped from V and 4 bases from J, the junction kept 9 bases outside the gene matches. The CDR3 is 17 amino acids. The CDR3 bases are TGTGCCAGCAGCCGCTATTGGACAGGGGGCAGTTACAATGAGCAGTTCTTC. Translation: CASSRYWTGGSYNEQFF.

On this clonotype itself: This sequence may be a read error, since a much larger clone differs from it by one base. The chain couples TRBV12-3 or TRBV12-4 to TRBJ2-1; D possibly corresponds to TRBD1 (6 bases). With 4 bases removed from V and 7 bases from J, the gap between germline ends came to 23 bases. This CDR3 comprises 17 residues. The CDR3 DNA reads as TGTGCCAGCAGTTCGCCAGGCCGCGAGACAGGTTGGAATGAGCAGTTCTTC. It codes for CASSSPGRETGWNEQFF.

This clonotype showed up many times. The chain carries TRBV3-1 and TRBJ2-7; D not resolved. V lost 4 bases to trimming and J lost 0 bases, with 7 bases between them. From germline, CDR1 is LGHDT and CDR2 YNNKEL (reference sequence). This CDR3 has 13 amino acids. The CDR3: CASSPWSSYEQYF. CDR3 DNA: TGTGCCAGCAGCCCCTGGTCCTCCTACGAGCAGTACTTC.

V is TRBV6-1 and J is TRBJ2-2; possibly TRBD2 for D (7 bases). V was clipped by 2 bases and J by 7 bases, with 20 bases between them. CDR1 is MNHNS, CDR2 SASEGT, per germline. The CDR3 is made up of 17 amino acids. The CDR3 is CASSERAAGAPIGELFF. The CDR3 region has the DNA TGTGCCAGCAGTGAAAGGGCCGCGGGGGCGCCCATCGGGGAGCTGTTTTTT.

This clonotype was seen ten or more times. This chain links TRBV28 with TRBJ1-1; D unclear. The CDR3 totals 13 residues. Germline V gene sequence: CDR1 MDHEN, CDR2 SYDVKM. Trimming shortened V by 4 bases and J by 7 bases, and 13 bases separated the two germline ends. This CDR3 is CASSYLGGIEAFF. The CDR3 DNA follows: TGTGCCAGCAGTTATCTGGGAGGAATTGAAGCTTTCTTT.

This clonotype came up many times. CDR3 nucleotide sequence: TGTGCCTGGAGTGGGGCGCCTGACTTAATGAACACTGAAGCTTTCTTT. It translates to CAWSGAPDLMNTEAFF. This chain connects TRBV30 to TRBJ1-1; D unclear. The CDR3 extends over 16 amino acids. Germline CDR1 reads GTSNPN; CDR2 reads SVGIG (reference sequence). Trimming pared 1 base from V and 0 bases from J, leaving 15 bases between.

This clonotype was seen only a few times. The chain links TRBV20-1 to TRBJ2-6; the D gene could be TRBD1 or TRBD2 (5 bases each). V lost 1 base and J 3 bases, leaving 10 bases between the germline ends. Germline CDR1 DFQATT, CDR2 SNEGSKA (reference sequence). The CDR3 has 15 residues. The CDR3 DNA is TGCAGTGCTAGAGTCGAGGGGTTTGGGGCCAACGTCCTGACTTTC. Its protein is CSARVEGFGANVLTF.

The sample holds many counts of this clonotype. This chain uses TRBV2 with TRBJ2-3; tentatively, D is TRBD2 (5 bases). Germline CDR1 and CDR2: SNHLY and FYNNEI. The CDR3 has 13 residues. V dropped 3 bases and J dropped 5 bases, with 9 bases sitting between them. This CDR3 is CASSERERDTQYF. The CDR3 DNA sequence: TGTGCCAGCAGTGAGAGGGAACGAGATACGCAGTATTTT.

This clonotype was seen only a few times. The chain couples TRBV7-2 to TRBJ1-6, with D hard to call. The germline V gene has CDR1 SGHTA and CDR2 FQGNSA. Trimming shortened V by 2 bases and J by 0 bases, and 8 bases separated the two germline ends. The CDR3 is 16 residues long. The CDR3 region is CASSLFLGSYNSPLHF. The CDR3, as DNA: TGTGCCAGCAGCTTATTCTTGGGCTCCTATAATTCACCCCTCCACTTT.

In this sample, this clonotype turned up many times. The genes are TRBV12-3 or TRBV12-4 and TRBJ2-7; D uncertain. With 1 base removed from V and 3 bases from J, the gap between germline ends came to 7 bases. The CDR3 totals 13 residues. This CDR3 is CASSLGQIYEQYF. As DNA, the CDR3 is TGTGCCAGCAGTTTAGGTCAGATCTACGAGCAGTACTTC.

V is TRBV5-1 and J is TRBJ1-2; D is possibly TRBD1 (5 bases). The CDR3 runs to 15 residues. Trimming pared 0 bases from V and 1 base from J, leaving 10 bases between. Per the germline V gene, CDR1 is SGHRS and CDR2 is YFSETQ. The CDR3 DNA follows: TGCGCCAGCAGCTTGGTGTCAGGGATTAACTATGGCTACACCTTC. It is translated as CASSLVSGINYGYTF.

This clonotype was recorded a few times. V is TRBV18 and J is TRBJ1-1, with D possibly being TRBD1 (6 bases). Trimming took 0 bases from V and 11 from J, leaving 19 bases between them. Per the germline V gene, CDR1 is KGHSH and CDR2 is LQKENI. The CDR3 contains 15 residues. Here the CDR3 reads CASSPPSVGGRRAFF. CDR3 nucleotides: TGTGCCAGCTCACCACCGAGTGTGGGGGGCCGGAGGGCTTTCTTT.

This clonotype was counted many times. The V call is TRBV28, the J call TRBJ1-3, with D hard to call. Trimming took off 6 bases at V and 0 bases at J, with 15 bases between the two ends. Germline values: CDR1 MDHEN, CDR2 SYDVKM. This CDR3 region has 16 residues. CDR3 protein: CASRPLENTSGNTIYF. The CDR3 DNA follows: TGTGCCAGCAGACCCTTAGAAAACACCTCTGGAAACACCATATATTTT.

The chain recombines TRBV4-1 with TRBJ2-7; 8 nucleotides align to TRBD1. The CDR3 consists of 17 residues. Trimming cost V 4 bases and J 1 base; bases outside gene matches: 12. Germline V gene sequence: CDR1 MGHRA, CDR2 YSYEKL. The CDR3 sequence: CASSPKRGDRPSYEQYF. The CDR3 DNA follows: TGCGCCAGCAGCCCTAAGAGGGGGGACAGGCCATCCTACGAGCAGTACTTC.

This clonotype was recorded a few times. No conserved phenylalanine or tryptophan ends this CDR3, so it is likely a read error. Here the CDR3 reads CASSLADNEAFL. CDR3 nucleotide sequence: TGTGCCAGCAGCTTAGCAGACAATGAAGCTTTCCTT. This rearrangement joins TRBV7-9 to TRBJ1-1; D ambiguous. Germline V gene data show CDR1 as SEHNR and CDR2 as FQNEAQ (reference sequence). V was trimmed by 0 bases and J by 7 bases, leaving 6 bases between them. The CDR3 length is 12 residues.

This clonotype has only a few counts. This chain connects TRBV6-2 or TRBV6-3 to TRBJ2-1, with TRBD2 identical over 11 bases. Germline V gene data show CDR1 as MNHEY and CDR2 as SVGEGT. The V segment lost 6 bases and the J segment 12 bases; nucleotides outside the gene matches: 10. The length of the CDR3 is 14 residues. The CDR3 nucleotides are TGTGCCAGCAGGTCTCTAGCGGGGGGCCCACCGCAGTTCTTC. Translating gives CASRSLAGGPPQFF.

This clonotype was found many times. The CDR3 here is CASSLRGFDEQYF. DNA for the CDR3: TGTGCCAGCAGCTTACGGGGGTTCGACGAGCAGTACTTC. The J gene is TRBJ2-7, the V gene TRBV13; perhaps TRBD2 as D (6 bases). Trimming took off 2 bases at V and 5 bases at J, with 10 bases between the two ends. Germline-derived CDR1 and CDR2 are PRHDT and FYEKMQ (reference sequence). The CDR3 totals 13 residues.

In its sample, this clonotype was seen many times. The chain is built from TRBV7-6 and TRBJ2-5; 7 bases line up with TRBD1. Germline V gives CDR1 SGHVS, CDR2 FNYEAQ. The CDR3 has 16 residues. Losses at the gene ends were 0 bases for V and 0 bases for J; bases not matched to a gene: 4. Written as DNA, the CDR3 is TGTGCCAGCAGCTTAGCGGGACAGACGTACCAAGAGACCCAGTACTTC. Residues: CASSLAGQTYQETQYF.

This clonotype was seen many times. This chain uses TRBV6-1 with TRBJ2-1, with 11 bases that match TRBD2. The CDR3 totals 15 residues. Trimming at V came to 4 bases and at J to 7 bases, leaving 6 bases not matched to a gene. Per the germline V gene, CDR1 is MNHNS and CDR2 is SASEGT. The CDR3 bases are TGTGCCAGCAGTGTTGAGACTAGCGGGGCTAATGAGCAGTTCTTC. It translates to CASSVETSGANEQFF.

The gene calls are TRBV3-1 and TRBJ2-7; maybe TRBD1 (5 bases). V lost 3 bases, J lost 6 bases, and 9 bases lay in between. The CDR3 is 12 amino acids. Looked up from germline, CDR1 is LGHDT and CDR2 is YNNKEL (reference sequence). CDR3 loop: CASSQTTAEQYF. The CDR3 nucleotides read TGTGCCAGCAGCCAGACGACAGCCGAGCAGTACTTC.

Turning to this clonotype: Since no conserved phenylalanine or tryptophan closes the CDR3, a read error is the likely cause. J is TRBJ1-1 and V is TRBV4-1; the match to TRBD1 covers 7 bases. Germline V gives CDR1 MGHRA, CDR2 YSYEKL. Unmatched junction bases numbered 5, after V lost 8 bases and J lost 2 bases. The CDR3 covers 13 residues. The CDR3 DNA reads TGCGCCAGCTTCGACAGGGTTAACACTGAAGCTTTCCTT. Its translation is CASFDRVNTEAFL.

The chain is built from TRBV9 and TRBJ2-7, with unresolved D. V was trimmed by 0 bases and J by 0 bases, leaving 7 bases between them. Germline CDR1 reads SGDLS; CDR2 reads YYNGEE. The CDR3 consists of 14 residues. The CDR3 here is CASSVDSTSYEQYF. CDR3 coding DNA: TGTGCCAGCAGCGTAGATAGTACCTCCTACGAGCAGTACTTC.